This T cell receptor (beta chain) was obtained from a study of long-term antiretroviral therapy in people with HIV. Study findings and constraints: Information pertaining to ART adherence, viral resistance or therapeutic modifications was not obtained.

Turning to this clone: What it binds is not known.

CDR1 and CDR2 (germline): SQVTM, ANQGSEA. Trimming shortened V by 3 bases and J by 1 base, and 7 bases separated the two germline ends. The CDR3 loop spans 13 amino acids. None of the participants with HIV were treated outside the United States. The immunoSEQ assay was v3.0, run at survey level. Generated by immunoSEQ multiplex PCR, the TCRdb table keeps only in-frame clones and is missing some. The data show some 40,000 clones, about 95% seen once. This clonotype was sampled from a man aged 30 to 39 with HIV. V and J are TRBV29-1 and TRBJ2-1; D remains unclear. The sample was unsorted PBMCs, taken roughly 9.4 years after starting antiretroviral therapy. The CDR3 is CSVDRGSYNEQFF. The CDR3 region has the DNA TGCAGCGTTGATCGAGGATCCTACAATGAGCAGTTCTTC.